This T cell receptor beta chain was sequenced in a study of OX40 agonist ivuxolimab in advanced cancers. Overall study context: Clinicians treated patients with ivuxolimab, an agonistic anti-OX40 (CD134) antibody. Hepatocellular carcinoma, melanoma, renal cell or head and neck cancer was diagnosed in the dose-escalation patients. Partial response was recorded in three patients: one hepatocellular carcinoma and two cutaneous melanoma cases.

Germline CDR1 SGHNT, CDR2 YENEEA. CDR3 length equals 13 residues. Trimming removed 5 bases at V and 5 bases at J, with 12 bases between. TCRdb keeps only in-frame clones here, not all; method: immunoSEQ multiplex PCR. Of around 72,000 clones in the sample, 75% to 90% were seen once. Specimen: CD4+ or CD8+ T cells sorted from blood, collected in a trial of the OX40 agonist ivuxolimab. The chain carries TRBV11-3 and TRBJ2-5, with D maybe TRBD1 (5 bases). This TCR derives from an adult with an advanced solid tumor such as melanoma, head and neck, liver or kidney cancer. The DNA of the CDR3 is TGTGCCAGCAGCCCCAATCCAGGGGAGACCCAGTACTTC. Its protein is CASSPNPGETQYF.